The clone carrying this T cell receptor (beta chain) was counted only a few times. Template material for TCR beta VDJ and CDR3 profiling consisted of genomic DNA. TCRdb fed the reads into MiXCR, producing one record per CDR3 protein. The sample has 200,000 to 250,000 distinct CDR3 sequences; around 60% are singletons. This entry is derived from a study of CD8+CD57+ T cells in acquired aplastic anemia. CDR3 length: 13 residues. Germline CDR1 and CDR2: MGHRA and YSYEKL. V lost 0 bases and J lost 7, with 7 bases in between. The chain is built from TRBV4-1 and TRBJ2-1; D remains unclear. This clonotype was obtained from a human donor in good health. The sequenced material came from sorted CD4+, CD8+, or CD8+CD57+ T cells (not recorded which) from PBMCs. CDR3 sequence: CASSQETINEQFF. CDR3 bases: TGCGCCAGCAGCCAAGAGACGATAAATGAGCAGTTCTTC.